The present TCR beta chain was sequenced within a study of blood T cell repertoires in COVID-19. Assay used: immunoSEQ multiplex PCR; TCRdb lists only in-frame clones, some missing. The sample lists about 52,000 clones; about four fifths were seen once. Germline CDR1 MDHEN, CDR2 SYDVKM. Trimming cost V 4 bases and J 8 bases; bases outside gene matches: 10. The CDR3 consists of 15 residues. The sample comprised peripheral blood. V gene TRBV28 combines with J gene TRBJ1-2, with 10 bases fitting TRBD1. The sequence derives from a woman of 80 years or more with COVID-19, enrolled during active disease. CDR3 in amino acids: CASSSPGTGARGYTF. The DNA for the CDR3 is TGTGCCAGCAGTTCCCCCGGGACAGGGGCTCGGGGCTACACCTTC.